These 5 T cell receptor beta chains originate from one sample sequenced in a study of CD8 T cells in ankylosing spondylitis. TCRdb processed the 5' RACE reads anew with MiXCR; each CDR3 protein has one entry. The sample yields about 160,000 distinct CDR3 sequences, approximately 20% seen once. Sequenced input: blood, either unsorted or a sorted T cell fraction (not recorded which). The receptors were gathered from a male donor with ankylosing spondylitis or in good health (not recorded which).

The chain has TRBV19 and TRBJ1-5; D remains ambiguous. The CDR3 covers 14 residues. Germline V gene lookup returns CDR1 LNHDA and CDR2 SQIVND (reference sequence). With 5 bases removed from V and 5 bases from J, the gap between germline ends came to 13 bases. CDR3 bases: TGTGCCAGTAGTCCGGGAGGAGATTATCAGCCCCAGCATTTT. Translated, it gives CASSPGGDYQPQHF.

This chain uses TRBV28 with TRBJ1-1; 8 nucleotides line up with TRBD1. The ends lost 6 bases at V and 7 bases at J; junction bases unmatched: 10. The CDR3 covers 14 residues. Germline V gene sequence: CDR1 MDHEN, CDR2 SYDVKM. The CDR3 bases are TGTGCCAGCAGCTCCCGGACAGGGCGTTTTGAAGCTTTCTTT. This sequence encodes CASSSRTGRFEAFF. Together with reference TRBV28 and TRBJ1-1, the CDR3 gives the full variable domain: DVKVTQSSRYLVKRTGEKVFLECVQDMDHENMFWYRQDPGLGLRLIYFSYDVKMKEKGDIPEGYSVSREKKERFSLILESASTNQTSMYLCASSSRTGRFEAFFGQGTRLTVV.

The chain recombines TRBV11-1 with TRBJ2-3; D unclear. The germline V gene has CDR1 SGHAT and CDR2 FQDESV (reference sequence). Trimming pared 1 base from V and 8 bases from J, leaving 4 bases between. The CDR3 runs 11 residues. CDR3 protein: CASSLGFTQYF. DNA of the CDR3: TGTGCCAGCAGCTTAGGGTTTACGCAGTATTTT.

The sample holds many counts of this clonotype. The V gene is TRBV20-1, the J gene TRBJ2-3, with D hard to call. From germline, CDR1 is DFQATT and CDR2 SNEGSKA (reference sequence). The CDR3 covers 13 residues. V was clipped by 1 base and J by 2 bases, with 7 bases between them. The CDR3 DNA reads TGCAGTGCTAGAGTACTTACCACAGATACGCAGTATTTT. As protein: CSARVLTTDTQYF.

J is TRBJ2-1 and V is TRBV5-1; D is possibly TRBD1 (6 bases). The CDR3 is 14 residues long. Trimming shortened V by 3 bases and J by 3 bases, and 10 bases separated the two germline ends. Per the germline V gene, CDR1 is SGHRS and CDR2 is YFSETQ. CDR3 region: CASSSDSLYNEQFF. CDR3 DNA: TGCGCCAGCAGCTCGGACAGTCTCTACAATGAGCAGTTCTTC.